Each of the 5 T cell receptor beta chains below was sequenced from the same sample in a study of T-cell reconstitution after alpha-beta-depleted transplantation in children. Unique molecular identifiers tagged the TCRbeta library. Each CDR3 protein gets one entry after TCRdb re-called the PCR reads with MiXCR. Of fewer than 450,000 distinct CDR3 sequences in the sample, 16% were seen once. The sample in question was PBMCs, mostly from graft donor cells, obtained 360 days after TCRalphabeta/CD19-depleted stem cell transplant. The receptors originated from a male patient aged 2 to 9 who had a stem cell transplant for acute lymphoblastic leukemia, so the T cells may come from the graft donor.

This clonotype was recorded many times. The J gene is TRBJ2-7, the V gene TRBV27; possible D gene TRBD1, 9 bases. CDR3 length: 14 amino acids. V lost 3 bases and J lost 7, with 16 bases in between. Per germline, CDR1 MNHEY and CDR2 SMNVEV (reference sequence). CDR3 in DNA: TGTGCCAGCAGTTTCGATAGCGGGACAGGGGAGCAGTACTTC. Protein: CASSFDSGTGEQYF.

The chain recombines TRBV28 with TRBJ2-1; 10 positions agree with TRBD2. The CDR3 is 17 amino acids. Per the germline V gene, CDR1 is MDHEN and CDR2 is SYDVKM. V was pared by 2 bases and J by 0 bases, with 4 bases of the junction left unmatched. For the CDR3, the DNA is TGTGCCAGCAGTTTAGAGTCTAGCGGGAGCTCCTACAATGAGCAGTTCTTC. It is translated as CASSLESSGSSYNEQFF. The complete variable domain, with remaining parts taken from reference TRBV28 and TRBJ2-1, reads DVKVTQSSRYLVKRTGEKVFLECVQDMDHENMFWYRQDPGLGLRLIYFSYDVKMKEKGDIPEGYSVSREKKERFSLILESASTNQTSMYLCASSLESSGSSYNEQFFGPGTRLTVL.

This clonotype was seen a few times. The CDR3 DNA sequence: TGCGCCAGCAGCCAAGGACCTGGCAGGTCAACCTACGAGCAGTACTTC. It specifies CASSQGPGRSTYEQYF. V usage is TRBV4-1 and J usage is TRBJ2-7, with no clear D. From germline, CDR1 is MGHRA and CDR2 YSYEKL. The CDR3 contains 16 residues. The germline V and J ends were trimmed by 1 base and 2 bases, with 15 bases remaining between them.

The chain recombines TRBV12-3 or TRBV12-4 with TRBJ2-7; D gene uncertain. The CDR3 has 14 residues. The V and J ends lost 1 base and 3 bases respectively, with 10 bases between them. The CDR3 reads CASSLDPGNYEQYF. The DNA of the CDR3 is TGTGCCAGCAGTTTAGACCCAGGAAACTACGAGCAGTACTTC.

This clonotype has a count of ten or more. The V and J genes are TRBV18 and TRBJ2-5; D ambiguous. The germline V gene has CDR1 KGHSH and CDR2 LQKENI. V lost 4 bases and J lost 4, with 16 bases in between. The CDR3 loop spans 15 amino acids. The CDR3 region has the DNA TGTGCCAGCTCACGGATACAGAGGCTGGGAGAGACCCAGTACTTC. This gives the protein CASSRIQRLGETQYF.